This T cell receptor beta chain is from a study of long-term antiretroviral therapy in people with HIV (dated by TCRdb to between 2021 and 2023). About the full investigation: Collection of the earliest samples took place about a decade ahead of the 2015 WHO recommendation for immediate ART, at a time when ART was typically delayed until CD4 counts fell. The cohort contributed 150 to 200 cryopreserved PBMC samples from 25 to 35 adults with confirmed HIV infection, collected serially over a mean of roughly 6 years (range 1-12). Among the approximately 27 participants with HIV, eleven to twelve were female. No cross-contamination during QIAcube processing was shown when test extractions of a monoclonal T-cell line were performed alongside over 25 polyclonal samples. A retrospective serial study tested whether changes in peripheral blood TRB repertoire composition and diversity were associated with ART initiation and durable HIV suppression.

Notes on this clone: This clone's antigen is unknown. No much larger clonotype is one base removed from it; base qualities were not supplied.

From the germline V gene (reference sequence), CDR1 is SGHNT and CDR2 is YYREEE. The CDR3 starts with the cysteine, ends with the phenylalanine, and has 14 residues. CDR3 DNA is the only sequence kept; it has 42 bases, read in frame from the first base. The junction shows trimming of 2 bases on V and 1 base on J, plus 9 bases between the germline ends. The immunoSEQ hsTCRB v3.0 assay was used at survey level resolution to sequence the TRB variable region. The target sequencing depth for TRB was roughly 35,000-50,000 T-cell genomes per sample. An Illumina MiSeq with a v3 150-cycle kit was used to sequence the pooled TRB libraries. Per the source publication's procedure: Repertoire analysis ran in R within a reproducible Nextflow workflow covering QC, data transformation and analysis. LymphoSeq2, an R package for exploring AIRR-Seq data, was used to implement custom analyses. After excluding several samples that yielded fewer than 5000 total TRB sequences, under 200 HIV repertoires remained for analysis. Among the roughly 200 retained HIV repertoires, about 57 were collected before ART initiation and about 130 were collected after ART initiation. Repertoires were downsampled to 5000 TRB nucleotide sequences, with summary statistics averaged over 100 downsampling iterations. The analysis kept only TRB sequences whose CDR3 regions were at least seven amino acids long. Diversity was measured with a Shannon entropy-derived clonality score and the Gini coefficient. In the repertoire networks, any two of the top 5000 CDR3 amino acid sequences were linked whenever the two sequences differed by an edit distance of one. GLIPH2 predicted antigen specificity groups and MHC restriction for TRB CDR3 amino acid sequences. To flag known CMV, EBV, HIV or tissue antigen associations, CDR3 amino acid sequences were matched against VDJdb and McPAS-TCR. Pre-ART, post-ART and control groups were compared with Wilcoxon signed-rank tests and Holm-Bonferroni correction. The source is immuneACCESS, and TCRdb retained only in-frame sequences with V and J called. Part of the clones is not carried over; for the studies checked, unresolved V genes explain less than half of this, and the remainder is unexplained. The V and J calls and clone size were taken over from that table, and D and trimming were inferred from the DNA. This sample is represented by 15,000 to 25,000 clones; 90% of them were singletons. In total, the top ten clones hold about 9% of the sample.

Inclusion was restricted to participants for whom at least one PBMC sample before ART initiation and at least two post-ART samples were available. Every participant with HIV received treatment in the United States of America. Before DNA extraction, cryopreserved samples of 1-10 million PBMC were thawed and washed. At the time of the earliest PBMC sample, participants with HIV were aged between roughly 23 and 60 years. PBMC samples were contributed by each participant from 1-4 timepoints before ART initiation and 2-8 timepoints after ART initiation, with a median of 7 samples. Serial HIV viral load, CD4+ T-cell count, ART history and demographic data were obtained for every participant. Genomic DNA was extracted from unsorted PBMC with a Qiagen kit on a QIAcube, processed in batches of 12 samples. Broad study findings and their caveats: Inferences about post-ART repertoire changes were limited because no data were available on ART adherence, viral resistance or therapy changes. Owing to limited PBMC availability, only the TCR beta chain was sequenced, without alpha chain pairing. The samples were dated from 2004 to 2017, and the ART regimens that were used may be less effective than current ART regimens. A significant increase in TRB diversity was found to be associated with ART initiation, although TRB diversity was observed to remain significantly below that of transplant donor controls even after long-term ART. Compared with controls, HIV repertoires had narrower CDR3 length ranges, and the network structure pointed to an antigen-experienced repertoire that shifted only slightly toward naive after ART. Unsorted PBMC were profiled instead of sorted CD4+ and CD8+ T cells because pre-ART samples had limited cell numbers. At every time point, the repertoire was dominated by expanded TRB clones first identified before ART initiation, although this dominance fluctuated and, in many PLHIV, declined after ART.

The sample consisted of unsorted PBMCs, taken approximately 4.5 years before starting antiretroviral therapy. The sequence was obtained from a woman aged 30 to 39 with HIV. The receptor chain draws on TRBV5-4 and TRBJ2-5, with a weak D call of TRBD1 (6 bases match). Here is the DNA: TGTGCCAGCAGCTTAGGGACACCCCAAGAGACCCAGTACTTC. It encodes CASSLGTPQETQYF.